What follows describes a single T cell receptor (beta chain). The target of this receptor is not known. No much larger clone exists at a distance of one base, and base qualities are not known. This sample was included in a study of blood T cells in healthy people across ages (dated by TCRdb to between 2014 and 2017). Regarding the study in general: Template switching captured roughly one uniquely barcoded TCR beta cDNA molecule per two T cells in model experiments. Age-related changes in TCR beta repertoire diversity were measured in the study by deep sequencing normalized with unique cDNA molecular identifiers. Four age groups were formed from the donors: young (average roughly 15 years), middle-aged (around 40), aged (over 55) and long-lived (less than 85). Donors of different ages were randomly distributed across sequencing lanes to avoid experimental bias. The study analyzed two additional independent replicas of 1 million unique cDNA reads from the same blood draw for two donors, one aged 18 to 29 and one aged 80 or older. What the work shows at the level of the full study, not this receptor alone: There was a strong correlation between observed TCR beta diversity and the percentage of naive T cells measured by flow cytometry. Estimates of total diversity based on one million sequenced T cells were regarded as lower bounds and as underestimates. Conclusive comparison of naive and antigen-experienced compartments was prevented by the profiling of bulk unsorted PBMCs. Observed TCR beta diversity per million T cells fell roughly linearly with age, and a significant reduction was already apparent by age roughly 41. Donor CMV infection status was unknown, potentially confounding age-related changes in expanded clonotypes. Compared with the aged group, the long-lived group had more naive CD4+ T cells, fewer expanded clones and increased TCR diversity, a pattern suggesting age selection.

The donors were some 36 Caucasian individuals from Russia, aged about 6 to 95 years, who were systemically healthy. Each donor gave 8 to 10 milliliters of peripheral blood, collected into EDTA-treated Vacutainer tubes. PBMCs were isolated by Ficoll-Paque density-gradient centrifugation, with at least 6.5 million obtained per sample. Total RNA was extracted from PBMCs with Trizol reagent, with at least 6 micrograms obtained per sample. For every donor, an aliquot of PBMCs went through flow cytometry to measure the percentages of naive CD45RAhigh/CD27high T cells. CDR1 is given as SGHRS and CDR2 as YFSETQ, both from the germline V gene. V is clipped by 5 bases and J by 9 bases, and the sequence between their germline boundaries is 21 bases long. From cysteine to phenylalanine, the CDR3 is 14 amino acids long. Solely the CDR3 DNA is kept, with 42 bases framed from the first base. Library preparation used 5' RACE. The sequencing machine was an Illumina HiSeq 2500. The second PCR ran for roughly 7 to 11 cycles and used a J-beta primer mix along with a sample-barcoded 5' primer. Each TCR beta cDNA molecule received a unique molecular identifier from a template-switch 5' adaptor carrying 12 random nucleotides. Each sample yielded at least 2.5 million CDR3-containing paired-end reads. First-strand cDNA synthesis was performed from all RNA using the Mint cDNA synthesis kit, with priming by a TRBC-specific oligonucleotide. All cDNA was treated with uracil-DNA glycosylase and then went through a first 18-cycle PCR with the universal primers M1SS and BC2_uni_R. The authors' pipeline ran thus. For normalization, 1 million high-quality reads were randomly selected from each sample, with every read carrying a distinct molecular identifier. Reads sharing molecular identifiers were discarded rather than binned into consensus sequences. MiTCR, set to a Q25 quality threshold and the strictest error-elimination algorithm, was used for CDR3 identification, clonotype clustering and error correction. A nonparametric unseen species model with Euler transformation was used to estimate a lower bound on total TCR beta diversity. TCRdb reprocessed the public reads (quality trimming at Q25 with fastp, clone calling with MiXCR) and kept in-frame beta chains. Each CDR3 protein appears once, grouped with its most common genes and DNA. TCRdb's processing, not the authors' own work, is the source of the V and J calls. This sample is represented by approximately 830,000 distinct CDR3 sequences; approximately 59% of them were singletons. Around 30% of the sample goes to the ten largest clones.

The V gene is TRBV5-1 and the J gene is TRBJ2-7; TRBD2 is perhaps the D gene, given 5 matching bases. Material: blood. This clonotype was sampled from a young man in good health. The DNA sequence is TGCGCCAGCAGACTAGGGCCCCTCGACGCCGTGCAGTACTTC. This yields the protein CASRLGPLDAVQYF.